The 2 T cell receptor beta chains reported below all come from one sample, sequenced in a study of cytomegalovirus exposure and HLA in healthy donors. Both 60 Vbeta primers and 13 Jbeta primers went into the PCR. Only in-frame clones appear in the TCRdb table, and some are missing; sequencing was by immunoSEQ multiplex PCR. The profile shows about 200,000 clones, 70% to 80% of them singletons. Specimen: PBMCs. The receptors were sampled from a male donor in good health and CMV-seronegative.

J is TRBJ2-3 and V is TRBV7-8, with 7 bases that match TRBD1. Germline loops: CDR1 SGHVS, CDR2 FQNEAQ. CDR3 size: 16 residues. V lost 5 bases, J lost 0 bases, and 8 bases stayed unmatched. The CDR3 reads CASSTRQGISTDTQYF. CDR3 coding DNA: TGTGCCAGCAGCACGCGACAGGGTATCAGCACAGATACGCAGTATTTT.

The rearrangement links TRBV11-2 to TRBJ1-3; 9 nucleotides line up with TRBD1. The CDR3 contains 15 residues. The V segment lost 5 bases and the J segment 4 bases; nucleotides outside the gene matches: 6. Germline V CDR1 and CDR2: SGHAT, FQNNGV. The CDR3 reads CASSTNRGPGNTIYF. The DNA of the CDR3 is TGTGCCAGCAGCACGAACAGGGGGCCGGGAAACACCATATATTTT.